These T cell receptor beta chains were read from a single sample in a study of blood T cell repertoires in COVID-19. Sequenced by immunoSEQ multiplex PCR; TCRdb stores in-frame clones only, minus some. Of some 140,000 clones listed, more than 75% were seen once; the top ten hold roughly 9.8%. The material sequenced was peripheral blood. The receptors were sampled from a man aged 55-75 years who had recovered from COVID-19. Both conserved end residues are part of each CDR3. Each record gives: V gene, clone size, D gene, J gene, CDR3 DNA, CDR3 protein. The D gene is left open where the match is weak. Only part of the rows carry a size: once, few, many, or a class if the clone is expanded.

>TRBV27|NA|NA|TRBJ1-5
TGTGCCAGCAGTCTCAGGGCCCCACCCAGTCAGCCCCAGCATTTT
CASSLRAPPSQPQHF
>TRBV27|many|NA|TRBJ1-4
TGTGCCATCGGAGACGGGGCTAATGAAAAACTGTTTTTT
CAIGDGANEKLFF
>TRBV3-1/TRBV3-2|NA|TRBD1|TRBJ1-4
TGTGCCAGCAGCGGAGAAGGGACAGGGGATGAAAAACTGTTTTTT
CASSGEGTGDEKLFF
>TRBV7-2|NA|TRBD2|TRBJ2-7
TGTGCCAGCAGGTCGGGACTAGCGGTAAGCTCCTACGAGCAGTACTTC
CASRSGLAVSSYEQYF
>TRBV28|NA|NA|TRBJ1-4
TGTGCCAGCACAGGGGAAGGGGACGAAAAACTGTTTTTT
CASTGEGDEKLFF
>TRBV3-1/TRBV3-2|NA|NA|TRBJ2-7
TGTGCCAGCAGCCAAGGGCATGTCTCCTACGAGCAGTACTTC
CASSQGHVSYEQYF
>TRBV19|NA|TRBD2|TRBJ2-7
TGTGCCAGTAGTTCCGGACTAGCGGCTAGCTCAGAGCAGTACTTC
CASSSGLAASSEQYF
>TRBV7-3|NA|TRBD2|TRBJ2-5
TGTGCCAGCAGCTTACGAGCGGGATCGGAGACCCAGTACTTC
CASSLRAGSETQYF
>TRBV29-1|NA|TRBD1|TRBJ1-1
TGCAGCGTAACTACCGGGACAGGGGAGACTGAAGCTTTCTTT
CSVTTGTGETEAFF
>TRBV5-5|NA|TRBD1|TRBJ2-7
TGTGCCAGCAGCTTAGGACAGGGGGCCTACGAGCAGTACTTC
CASSLGQGAYEQYF
>TRBV4-3|NA|NA|TRBJ1-2
TGCGCCAGCAGCCAAGGGACTCCCGTACTTTCCTATGGCTACACCTTC
CASSQGTPVLSYGYTF
>TRBV15|NA|TRBD1|TRBJ2-1
TGTGCCACCAGCGACAGGGGCCCGGGCAATGAGCAGTTCTTC
CATSDRGPGNEQFF
>TRBV18|few|TRBD2|TRBJ2-7
TGTGCCAGCTCCCGAAGCACTAGCGGAAGAGCCTACGAGCAGTACTTC
CASSRSTSGRAYEQYF
>TRBV7-2|few|NA|TRBJ1-4
TGTGCCAGCAGCTTAGAACTTAGCGGTCGCGAAAAACTGTTTTTT
CASSLELSGREKLFF
>TRBV27|NA|TRBD1|TRBJ1-2
TGTGCCAGCAGTAGACAGGGGGCCCTTGGCTACACCTTC
CASSRQGALGYTF
>TRBV27|NA|TRBD2|TRBJ2-2
TGTGCCAGCGGAGTCATGGGCGGGGGGGCCTCCGGGGAGCTGTTTTTT
CASGVMGGGASGELFF
>TRBV14|NA|TRBD2|TRBJ2-1
TGTGCCAGCAGACTAGCGGGAGCTTCTGATGAGCAGTTCTTC
CASRLAGASDEQFF
>TRBV5-6|NA|NA|TRBJ2-7
TGTGCCAGCAGTTATGGAGACTACGAGCAGTACTTC
CASSYGDYEQYF
>TRBV11-2|NA|NA|TRBJ2-2
TGTGCCAGCAGCTTTCGAGGGGGCGGGGAGCTGTTTTTT
CASSFRGGGELFF
>TRBV6-5|NA|NA|TRBJ1-1
TGTGCCAGCAGGACCCCAGGGGTCGGCACTGAAGCTTTCTTT
CASRTPGVGTEAFF
>TRBV6-5|NA|NA|TRBJ1-2
TGTGCCAGCAGTTACTCGACAGGCGTTGTGGTTGGCTACACCTTC
CASSYSTGVVVGYTF
>TRBV19|NA|NA|TRBJ1-4
TGTGCCAGTACCCTTACCATTCCGGGACTCGGAGCCTTTGAAAAACTGTTTTTT
CASTLTIPGLGAFEKLFF
>TRBV4-3|medium-sized|TRBD1|TRBJ2-7
TGCGCCAGCAGCCAAGGGACAGGGATACACGAGCAGTACTTC
CASSQGTGIHEQYF
>TRBV7-2|NA|TRBD2|TRBJ2-1
TGTGCCAGCAGCACCCCACTAGCGGGCCACAATGAGCAGTTCTTC
CASSTPLAGHNEQFF
>TRBV4-2|NA|TRBD1|TRBJ1-5
TGTGCCAGCAGCCAAGATCAAGGGGGCGTTGGTCAGCCCCAGCATTTT
CASSQDQGGVGQPQHF
>TRBV6-2/TRBV6-3|NA|NA|TRBJ2-2
TGTGCCAGCAGTTACAGTAGAGCCGGGGAGCTGTTTTTT
CASSYSRAGELFF
>TRBV19|NA|TRBD2|TRBJ2-1
TGTGCCAGTAGGACGACTAGCGGGGGTTACAATGAGCAGTTCTTC
CASRTTSGGYNEQFF
>TRBV3-1/TRBV3-2|NA|NA|TRBJ1-3
TGTGCCAGCAGCCAAGACAGTTCCTCTGGAAACACCATATATTTT
CASSQDSSSGNTIYF
>TRBV5-4|once|TRBD2|TRBJ2-3
TGTGCCAGCAGACAAACTAGCGGGAGGGTCGGAGATACGCAGTATTTT
CASRQTSGRVGDTQYF
>TRBV6-1|NA|NA|TRBJ1-5
TGTGCCAGCAGGGAAGGACAGATTAGCAATCAGCCCCAGCATTTT
CASREGQISNQPQHF
>TRBV6-2/TRBV6-3|NA|TRBD1|TRBJ1-5
TGTGCCAGCAGCATAAACGGACAGGGAGGCAATCAGCCCCAGCATTTT
CASSINGQGGNQPQHF
>TRBV5-4|NA|TRBD2|TRBJ2-5
TGTGCCAGCAGCATGGGGACTAGCGGAGGGGGAGAGACCCAGTACTTC
CASSMGTSGGGETQYF
>TRBV5-5|NA|TRBD2|TRBJ2-5
TGTGCCAGCAGCTTAGCGGGAGGGTACCAAGAGACCCAGTACTTC
CASSLAGGYQETQYF
>TRBV30|many|NA|TRBJ1-2
TGTGCCTGGAGCATGCTACGGGAAGGCTACACCTTC
CAWSMLREGYTF
>TRBV18|NA|NA|TRBJ2-3
TGTGCCAGCTCACCCGTGGGGGCTTCCACAGATACGCAGTATTTT
CASSPVGASTDTQYF
>TRBV28|few|NA|TRBJ2-6
TGTGCCAGCAGGTGGGCCCGCTCTGGGGCCAACGTCCTGACTTTC
CASRWARSGANVLTF
>TRBV11-2|many|TRBD1|TRBJ1-5
TGTGCCAGCAGCTATCGACAGGGCGGTCAGCCCCAGCATTTT
CASSYRQGGQPQHF
>TRBV24-1|NA|TRBD1|TRBJ1-1
TGTGCCACCAGTAACGGCAGGGGGACTGAAGCTTTCTTT
CATSNGRGTEAFF
>TRBV6-5|NA|TRBD2|TRBJ2-7
TGTGCCACCTTAAGAAGTCGGGGGGGCGGCGAGCAGTACTTC
CATLRSRGGGEQYF
>TRBV27|NA|TRBD1|TRBJ1-6
TGTGCCAGCAGTTCAGGGACAGAAGGAAATTCACCCCTCCACTTT
CASSSGTEGNSPLHF